This T cell receptor beta chain was sequenced in a study of T-cell reconstitution after alpha-beta-depleted transplantation in children. V lost 3 bases and J lost 1; bases outside the gene matches: 9. Looked up from germline, CDR1 is DFQATT and CDR2 is SNEGSKA (reference sequence). CDR3 length: 15 residues. Unique molecular identifiers featured in how the TCRbeta library was prepared. From the PCR reads, TCRdb called clonotypes with MiXCR, one entry per CDR3 protein. The repertoire holds about 540,000 distinct CDR3 sequences, with about 16% as singletons. This clonotype was counted between two and nine times.

The sequence was collected from a human donor who donated a stem cell graft to a child with acute lymphoblastic leukemia. The chain is built from TRBV20-1 and TRBJ2-7, with 7 nucleotides matching TRBD2. The sample here was PBMCs from the stem cell graft donor, taken from the stem cell graft. CDR3 bases: TGCAGTGCTAGTGCCTCGGGGGGTGGGTCCTACGAGCAGTACTTC. Translation gives CSASASGGGSYEQYF.